A selection of T cell receptor beta chains follows, all from one sample in a study of neoadjuvant nivolumab and ipilimumab in lung cancer. Produced via immunoSEQ multiplex PCR; TCRdb's table is partial and in-frame only. The table has about 4,500 clones, more than 60% seen once. The starting material was tumor tissue, obtained after neoadjuvant nivolumab, alone or with ipilimumab, at or shortly before surgery. The receptors were sampled from an adult with non-small cell lung cancer. Both conserved end residues are trimmed from each CDR3. D genes are given only for firm matches.

v_gene	j_gene	d_gene	CDR3aa
TRBV5-4	TRBJ1-4	NA	ASSLGRGSNEKLF
TRBV7-2	TRBJ2-1	TRBD2	ASSLISGGSYNEQF
TRBV29-1	TRBJ1-1	NA	SVERQKNTEAF
TRBV5-6	TRBJ1-2	TRBD1	ASSLRQGDGYT
TRBV4-2	TRBJ2-3	TRBD2	ASSPGTSGGWSTDTQY
TRBV6-1	TRBJ1-5	NA	ASSENTSNQPQH
TRBV4-3	TRBJ1-3	NA	ASSQEGFSGNTIY
TRBV18	TRBJ1-1	NA	ASSSRGDEAF
TRBV2	TRBJ1-1	NA	ASSVRTEAF
TRBV7-2	TRBJ1-2	TRBD1	ASSSSRTGAQGYT
TRBV2	TRBJ1-1	NA	ASMQETEAF
TRBV6-1	TRBJ1-1	NA	ASSDPGGWTEAF
TRBV7-7	TRBJ1-3	NA	ASSLNSGNTIY
TRBV11-2	TRBJ1-1	NA	ASSRRPDGNTEAF
TRBV7-2	TRBJ2-2	NA	ASSSRSGGGELF
TRBV11-2	TRBJ2-1	TRBD2	ASSPSYSGGFYNEQF
TRBV2	TRBJ2-3	TRBD1	ASKRDSSTDTQY
TRBV5-4	TRBJ2-1	NA	ASSLVVGGNDEQF
TRBV5-1	TRBJ2-7	TRBD1	ASSPGQGANTYEQY
TRBV5-4	TRBJ2-3	NA	ASSSTSDTQY
TRBV28	TRBJ1-6	NA	ASSLGPSNSPLH
TRBV18	TRBJ2-7	NA	ASSRDLPGGGSYEQY
TRBV10-2	TRBJ2-3	NA	ASSEAQGLGADTQY
TRBV5-4	TRBJ1-1	TRBD1	ASSPDRVAEAF
TRBV9	TRBJ1-2	NA	ASSSNPGKMDLYGYT
TRBV13	TRBJ2-7	TRBD1	ASSRLGQGSSYEQY
TRBV19	TRBJ1-5	TRBD1	ASSIGRGQTRKHQPQH
TRBV18	TRBJ1-2	NA	ASSLDRTGGYT
TRBV6-5	TRBJ1-2	NA	ATQTDIYGYT
TRBV11-2	TRBJ1-1	TRBD1	ASSLGSRGVTEAF
TRBV11-2	TRBJ2-7	NA	ASSPRTAYEQY
TRBV6-5	TRBJ2-1	TRBD2	ASSLTSGGYNEQF
TRBV5-1	TRBJ2-4	NA	ASSLGTPSKNIQY
TRBV6-6	TRBJ1-3	NA	ASSYPGGGNTIY
TRBV28	TRBJ1-1	NA	ASSLGTEAF
TRBV7-2	TRBJ1-3	NA	ASSIALSRDGNTIY
TRBV25-1	TRBJ1-6	TRBD1	ASSWDRTNSPLH
TRBV10-1	TRBJ2-5	NA	ARHRFPGQETQY
TRBV5-1	TRBJ1-1	TRBD1	ASRPDRGYTEAF
TRBV5-1	TRBJ1-2	NA	ASSLVASTYGYT
TRBV5-5	TRBJ2-7	NA	ASSLDIRANGEQY
TRBV18	TRBJ1-3	NA	ASSPRGPGVEGNTIY
TRBV6-1	TRBJ2-5	TRBD1	ASRGTGVETQY
TRBV10-1	TRBJ2-1	NA	ASSEQLNYNEQF
TRBV4-1	TRBJ2-3	TRBD2	ASSRGTSGGARTDTQY
TRBV28	TRBJ2-5	NA	ASSASGRTETQY
TRBV19	TRBJ1-5	NA	ASSAEINQPQH
TRBV9	TRBJ2-1	NA	ASSAGDLGEQF
TRBV5-1	TRBJ2-5	NA	ASRLASNSRETQY
TRBV7-9	TRBJ2-7	NA	ASSLVQGSYEQY
TRBV5-1	TRBJ1-2	NA	ASSEDGYGYT
TRBV5-6	TRBJ2-2	NA	ASSSLGQLTTGELF
TRBV7-2	TRBJ2-7	NA	ASSSRRGSYEQY
TRBV2	TRBJ1-6	NA	ASSVGLNSPLH
TRBV25-1	TRBJ1-2	NA	ASSQRNYGYT
TRBV2	TRBJ1-2	NA	ASSLLGQRPNYGYT
TRBV4-3	TRBJ1-2	TRBD1	ASSQDGQVYGYT